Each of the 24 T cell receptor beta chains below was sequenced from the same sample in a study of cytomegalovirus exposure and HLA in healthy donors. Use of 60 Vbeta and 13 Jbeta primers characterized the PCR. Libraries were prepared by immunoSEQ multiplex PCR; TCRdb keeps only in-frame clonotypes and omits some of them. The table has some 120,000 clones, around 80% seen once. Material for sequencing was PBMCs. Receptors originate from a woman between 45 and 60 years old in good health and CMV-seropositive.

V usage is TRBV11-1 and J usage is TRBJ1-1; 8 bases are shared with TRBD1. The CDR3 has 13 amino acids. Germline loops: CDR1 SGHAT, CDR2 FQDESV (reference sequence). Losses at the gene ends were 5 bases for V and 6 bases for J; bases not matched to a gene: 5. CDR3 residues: CASSEQGGAEAFF. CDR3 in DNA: TGTGCCAGCAGCGAACAGGGGGGAGCTGAAGCTTTCTTT.

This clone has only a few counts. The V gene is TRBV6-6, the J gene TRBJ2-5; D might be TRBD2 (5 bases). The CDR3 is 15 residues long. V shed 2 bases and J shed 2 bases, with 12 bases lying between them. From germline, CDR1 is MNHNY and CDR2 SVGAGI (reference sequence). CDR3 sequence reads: CASSYGPAEQETQYF. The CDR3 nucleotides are TGTGCCAGCAGTTACGGCCCAGCGGAACAAGAGACCCAGTACTTC.

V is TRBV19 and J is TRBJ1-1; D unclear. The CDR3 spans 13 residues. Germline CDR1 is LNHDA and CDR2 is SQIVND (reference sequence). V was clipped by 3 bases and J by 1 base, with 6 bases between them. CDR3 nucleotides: TGTGCCAGTAGTATCTACAGGAACACTGAAGCTTTCTTT. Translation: CASSIYRNTEAFF.

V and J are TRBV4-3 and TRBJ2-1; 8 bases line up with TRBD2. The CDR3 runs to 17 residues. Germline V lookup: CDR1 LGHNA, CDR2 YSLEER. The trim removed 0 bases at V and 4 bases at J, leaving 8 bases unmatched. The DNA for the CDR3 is TGCGCCAGCAGCCAAGATCCCGGGACTAGGGGTTACAATGAGCAGTTCTTC. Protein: CASSQDPGTRGYNEQFF.

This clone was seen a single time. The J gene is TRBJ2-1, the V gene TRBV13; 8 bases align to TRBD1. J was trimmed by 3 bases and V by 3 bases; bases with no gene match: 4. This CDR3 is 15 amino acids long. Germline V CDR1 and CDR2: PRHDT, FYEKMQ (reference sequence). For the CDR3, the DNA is TGTGCCAGCAGCTTCGGCAGGGGGCTCTACAATGAGCAGTTCTTC. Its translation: CASSFGRGLYNEQFF. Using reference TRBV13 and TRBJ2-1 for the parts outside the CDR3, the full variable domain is AAGVIQSPRHLIKEKRETATLKCYPIPRHDTVYWYQQGPGQDPQFLISFYEKMQSDKGSIPDRFSAQQFSDYHSELNMSSLELGDSALYFCASSFGRGLYNEQFFGPGTRLTVL.

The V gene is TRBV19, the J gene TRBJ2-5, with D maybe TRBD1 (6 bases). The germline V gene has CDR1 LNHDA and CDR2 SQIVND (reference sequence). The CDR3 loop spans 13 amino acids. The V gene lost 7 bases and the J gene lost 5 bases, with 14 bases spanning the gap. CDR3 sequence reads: CASTPQGKETQYF. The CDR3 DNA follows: TGTGCCAGTACCCCGCAGGGGAAGGAGACCCAGTACTTC.

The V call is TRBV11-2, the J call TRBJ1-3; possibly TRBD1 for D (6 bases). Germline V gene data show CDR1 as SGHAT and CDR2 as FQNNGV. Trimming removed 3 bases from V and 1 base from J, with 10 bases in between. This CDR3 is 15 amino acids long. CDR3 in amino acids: CASSFHRVSGNTIYF. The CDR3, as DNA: TGTGCCAGCAGCTTTCACAGGGTATCTGGAAACACCATATATTTT.

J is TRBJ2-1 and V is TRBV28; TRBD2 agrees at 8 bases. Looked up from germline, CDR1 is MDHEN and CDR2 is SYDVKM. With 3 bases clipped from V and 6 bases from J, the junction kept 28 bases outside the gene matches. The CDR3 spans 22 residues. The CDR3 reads CASSFVTGGAGGHLTGLNEQFF. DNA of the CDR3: TGTGCCAGCAGTTTCGTTACCGGTGGGGCGGGAGGCCATCTTACGGGTCTCAATGAGCAGTTCTTC. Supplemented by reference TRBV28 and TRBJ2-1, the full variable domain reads DVKVTQSSRYLVKRTGEKVFLECVQDMDHENMFWYRQDPGLGLRLIYFSYDVKMKEKGDIPEGYSVSREKKERFSLILESASTNQTSMYLCASSFVTGGAGGHLTGLNEQFFGPGTRLTVL.

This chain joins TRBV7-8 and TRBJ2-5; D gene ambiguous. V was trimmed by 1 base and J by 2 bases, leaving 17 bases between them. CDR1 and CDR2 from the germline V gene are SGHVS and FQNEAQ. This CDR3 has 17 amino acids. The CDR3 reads CASSLEQPIFKQETQYF. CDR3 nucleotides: TGTGCCAGCAGCTTAGAACAGCCCATTTTCAAACAAGAGACCCAGTACTTC.

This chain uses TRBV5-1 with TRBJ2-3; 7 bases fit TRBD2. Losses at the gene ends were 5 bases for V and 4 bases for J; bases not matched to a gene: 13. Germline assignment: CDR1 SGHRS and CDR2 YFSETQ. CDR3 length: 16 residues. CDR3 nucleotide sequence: TGCGCCAGCAGGGACGGCGGGAGAGGCGGCGCAGATACGCAGTATTTT. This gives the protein CASRDGGRGGADTQYF. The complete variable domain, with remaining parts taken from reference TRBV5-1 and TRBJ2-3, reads KAGVTQTPRYLIKTRGQQVTLSCSPISGHRSVSWYQQTPGQGLQFLFEYFSETQRNKGNFPGRFSGRQFSNSRSEMNVSTLELGDSALYLCASRDGGRGGADTQYFGPGTRLTVL.

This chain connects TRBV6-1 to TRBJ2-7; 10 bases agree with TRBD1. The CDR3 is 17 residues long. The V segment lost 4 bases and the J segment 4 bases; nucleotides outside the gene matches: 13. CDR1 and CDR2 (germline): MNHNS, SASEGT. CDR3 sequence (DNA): TGTGCCAGCAGTGGTTGGACAGGGGGTTCACCCCGATACGAGCAGTACTTC. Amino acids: CASSGWTGGSPRYEQYF.

The CDR3: CASSELRGGAHSNPETQYF. The CDR3 bases are TGTGCCAGCAGTGAACTCCGCGGGGGAGCTCACTCGAATCCAGAGACCCAGTACTTC. This chain uses TRBV6-1 with TRBJ2-5, with 7 nucleotides matching TRBD2. The ends lost 2 bases at V and 4 bases at J; junction bases unmatched: 19. The CDR3 is made up of 19 amino acids. Germline lookup yields CDR1 MNHNS and CDR2 SASEGT.

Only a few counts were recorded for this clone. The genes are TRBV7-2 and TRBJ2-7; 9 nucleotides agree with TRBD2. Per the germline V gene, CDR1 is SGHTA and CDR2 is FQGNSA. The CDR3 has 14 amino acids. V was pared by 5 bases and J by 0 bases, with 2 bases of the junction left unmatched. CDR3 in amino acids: CASSPGLASYEQYF. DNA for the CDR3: TGTGCCAGCAGCCCGGGACTAGCCTCCTACGAGCAGTACTTC.

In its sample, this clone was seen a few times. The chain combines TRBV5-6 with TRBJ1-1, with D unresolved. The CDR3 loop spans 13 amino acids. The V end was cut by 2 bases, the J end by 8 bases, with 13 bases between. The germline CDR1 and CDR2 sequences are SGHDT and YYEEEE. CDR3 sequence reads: CASSFFMTDEAFF. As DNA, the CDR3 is TGTGCCAGCAGCTTTTTTATGACTGACGAAGCTTTCTTT.

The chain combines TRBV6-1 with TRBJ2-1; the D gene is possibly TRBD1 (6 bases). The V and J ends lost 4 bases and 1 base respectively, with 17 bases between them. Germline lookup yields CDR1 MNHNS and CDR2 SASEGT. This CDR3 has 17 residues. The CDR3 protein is CASSARQASWSYNEQFF. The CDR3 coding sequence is TGTGCCAGCAGTGCTCGACAGGCCAGCTGGTCCTACAATGAGCAGTTCTTC.

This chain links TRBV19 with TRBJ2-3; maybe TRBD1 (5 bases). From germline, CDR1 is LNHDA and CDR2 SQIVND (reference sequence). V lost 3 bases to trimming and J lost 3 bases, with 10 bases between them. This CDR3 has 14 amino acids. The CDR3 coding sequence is TGTGCCAGTAGTATGGGGCGAGTGACAGATACGCAGTATTTT. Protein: CASSMGRVTDTQYF.

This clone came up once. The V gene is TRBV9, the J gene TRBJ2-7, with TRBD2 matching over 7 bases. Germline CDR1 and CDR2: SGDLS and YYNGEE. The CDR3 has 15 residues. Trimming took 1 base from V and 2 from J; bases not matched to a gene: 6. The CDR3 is CASSVNPSGPYEQYF. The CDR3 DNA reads TGTGCCAGCAGCGTAAACCCTAGCGGCCCCTACGAGCAGTACTTC.

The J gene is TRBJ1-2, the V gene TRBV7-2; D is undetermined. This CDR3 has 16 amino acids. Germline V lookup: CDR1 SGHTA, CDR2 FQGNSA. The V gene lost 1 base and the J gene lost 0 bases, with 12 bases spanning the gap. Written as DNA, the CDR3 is TGTGCCAGCAGCTTAGAGGCACAGAGAGCTAACTATGGCTACACCTTC. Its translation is CASSLEAQRANYGYTF.

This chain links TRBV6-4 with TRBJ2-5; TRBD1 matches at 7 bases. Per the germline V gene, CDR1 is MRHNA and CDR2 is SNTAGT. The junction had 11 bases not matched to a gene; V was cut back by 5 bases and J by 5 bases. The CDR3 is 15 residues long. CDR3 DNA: TGTGCCAGCAGTTACCAGACAGGGATAGTTGAGACCCAGTACTTC. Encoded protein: CASSYQTGIVETQYF.

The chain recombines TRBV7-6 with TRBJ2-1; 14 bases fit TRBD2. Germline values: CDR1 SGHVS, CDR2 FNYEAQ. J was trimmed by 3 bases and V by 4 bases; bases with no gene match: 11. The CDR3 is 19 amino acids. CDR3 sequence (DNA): TGTGCCAGCAGCTCCACGGGACTAGCGGGGGCGAGGAACTACAATGAGCAGTTCTTC. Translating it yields CASSSTGLAGARNYNEQFF.

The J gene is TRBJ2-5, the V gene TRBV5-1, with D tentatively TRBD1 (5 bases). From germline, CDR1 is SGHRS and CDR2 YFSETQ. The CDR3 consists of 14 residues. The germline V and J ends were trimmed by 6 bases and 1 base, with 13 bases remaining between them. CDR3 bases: TGCGCCAGCACCTTACTCAGGGCCCAAGAGACCCAGTACTTC. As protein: CASTLLRAQETQYF.

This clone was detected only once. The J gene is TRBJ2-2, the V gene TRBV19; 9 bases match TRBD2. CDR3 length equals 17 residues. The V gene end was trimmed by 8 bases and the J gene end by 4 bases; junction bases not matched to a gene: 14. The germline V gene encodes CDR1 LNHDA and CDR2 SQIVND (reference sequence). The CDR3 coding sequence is TGTGCCAGTCGCGGGGGTAGCGGGGGCGGAAGCACCGGGGAGCTGTTTTTT. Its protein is CASRGGSGGGSTGELFF. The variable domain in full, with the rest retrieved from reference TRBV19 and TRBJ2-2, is DGGITQSPKYLFRKEGQNVTLSCEQNLNHDAMYWYRQDPGQGLRLIYYSQIVNDFQKGDIAEGYSVSREKKESFPLTVTSAQKNPTAFYLCASRGGSGGGSTGELFFGEGSRLTVL.

The CDR3 DNA follows: TGTGCCAGCATGACCGAGGGGACCCAGTACTTC. Its protein is CASMTEGTQYF. The J gene is TRBJ2-5, the V gene TRBV2, with TRBD2 as a possible D gene (5 bases). CDR1 and CDR2 (germline): SNHLY, FYNNEI. The CDR3 consists of 11 residues. Trimming took 7 bases from V and 7 from J, leaving 10 bases between them. Full variable domain (rest looked up from reference TRBV2 and TRBJ2-5): EPEVTQTPSHQVTQMGQEVILRCVPISNHLYFYWYRQILGQKVEFLVSFYNNEISEKSEIFDDQFSVERPDGSNFTLKIRSTKLEDSAMYFCASMTEGTQYFGPGTRLLVL.

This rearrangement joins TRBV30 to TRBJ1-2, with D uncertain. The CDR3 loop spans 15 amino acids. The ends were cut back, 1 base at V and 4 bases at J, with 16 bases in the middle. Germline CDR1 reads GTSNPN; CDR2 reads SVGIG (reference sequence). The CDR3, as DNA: TGTGCCTGGAGTGAGGGCCTCCTCCGGGGCTATGGCTACACCTTC. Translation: CAWSEGLLRGYGYTF. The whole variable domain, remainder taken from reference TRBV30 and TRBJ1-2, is SQTIHQWPATLVQPVGSPLSLECTVEGTSNPNLYWYRQAAGRGLQLLFYSVGIGQISSEVPQNLSASRPQDRQFILSSKKLLLSDSGFYLCAWSEGLLRGYGYTFGSGTRLTVV.